This is a list of T cell receptor beta chains from one sample in a study of control samples from healthy donors and cancer patients. Profiled with immunoSEQ multiplex PCR; TCRdb holds only in-frame clones, not every one. This sample has about 120,000 clones; 85% to 90% occur once, and the top ten carry less than 3%. The sequenced sample was blood. The origin of the receptors is a woman aged 70 to 79 in good health. Each CDR3 is given with its conserved first and last residue. Fields, in order: V gene, J gene, CDR3 protein.

>TRBV2|TRBJ1-2
CASTPLTTADLGGYTF
>TRBV21-1|TRBJ2-7
CASSKYTWDYEQYF
>TRBV19|TRBJ1-6
CATRGLYNSPLHF
>TRBV19|TRBJ1-4
CARADRGNEKLFF
>TRBV6-6|TRBJ1-5
CASSRILGDSNQPQHF
>TRBV4-1|TRBJ1-5
CASSQDAGLGQPQHF
>TRBV27|TRBJ2-2
CASSFGTSGTGELFF
>TRBV11-2|TRBJ2-3
CASSLGADTQYF
>TRBV7-9|TRBJ1-6
CASSKPGVNRNSPLHF
>TRBV7-3|TRBJ2-4
CASSSTQAWDIQYF
>TRBV9|TRBJ1-1
CASSVGGQGRNTEAFF
>TRBV28|TRBJ2-2
CASSFPSVVTGELFF
>TRBV12-3/TRBV12-4|TRBJ1-2
CASSLDSFYGYTF
>TRBV5-1|TRBJ1-1
CASSWETGAFTEAFF
>TRBV5-1|TRBJ2-2
CASSLGLPNTGELFF
>TRBV7-6|TRBJ2-7
CASSVSGTGSYEQYF
>TRBV27|TRBJ2-3
CASSSRGSGTSDTQYF
>TRBV24-1|TRBJ2-7
CATSASGTGPYEQYF
>TRBV19|TRBJ1-5
CASTPWQGDNQPQHF
>TRBV6-5|TRBJ1-1
CASSYSWGTEAFF
>TRBV10-3|TRBJ1-2
CAISEGQEGAIGYTF
>TRBV5-1|TRBJ1-4
CASSRDRGNEKLFF
>TRBV6-5|TRBJ1-4
CASSSAGHRDEKLFF
>TRBV28|TRBJ1-3
CASRVGQAANTIYF
>TRBV7-2|TRBJ2-1
CASKTDTYNEQFF
>TRBV2|TRBJ1-1
CASSEVTEAFF
>TRBV19|TRBJ1-6
CASSYSLSYNSPLHF
>TRBV7-2|TRBJ1-3
CASSLVGTGKSGNTIYF
>TRBV19|TRBJ1-5
CASRDRDGSNQPQHF
>TRBV10-3|TRBJ2-5
CAISESEGSETQYF
>TRBV9|TRBJ2-7
CASSVGDLYEQYF
>TRBV3-1/TRBV3-2|TRBJ1-4
CASSPSQPTNEKLFF
>TRBV5-4|TRBJ2-3
CASSLVTGQDTQYF
>TRBV2|TRBJ2-1
CLSRSLTGLTYNEPFF
>TRBV29-1|TRBJ1-5
CSVVKNRGSPQHF
>TRBV19|TRBJ1-4
CASGSASATNEKLFF
>TRBV7-9|TRBJ1-2
CASIQRGQELDGYTF
>TRBV7-9|TRBJ1-1
CASSLEGGAAEAFF
>TRBV5-4|TRBJ2-1
CASSLGQSGAYNEQFF
>TRBV14|TRBJ1-3
CASSQYRGYTSGNTIYF
>TRBV2|TRBJ1-6
CASSEQISPLHF
>TRBV5-6|TRBJ1-5
CASSYRQPMGPQHF